These 9 T cell receptor beta chains originate from one sample sequenced in a study of blood T cells in healthy people across ages. Next came a second PCR, run for about 7 to 12 cycles, which used a sample-barcoded 5' primer along with a J-beta primer mix. Each CDR3 protein is one row after TCRdb ran MiXCR on the 5' RACE reads. The data contain fewer than 1,200,000 distinct CDR3 sequences, approximately 25% of them singletons. These same data were also listed under a study on T cells of mothers and their children.

Sequenced sample: blood. The receptors derive from a girl aged 2 to 10 in good health.

This clonotype was recorded a few times. The rearrangement joins TRBV3-1 to TRBJ2-2; D gene uncertain. The V gene's germline CDR1 is LGHDT and CDR2 YNNKEL (reference sequence). V was cut by 1 base and J by 0 bases, with 6 bases left in between. This CDR3 has 15 amino acids. The CDR3 spells CASSQGTSNTGELFF. The CDR3 region has the DNA TGTGCCAGCAGCCAAGGGACGTCGAACACCGGGGAGCTGTTTTTT.

The chain has TRBV29-1 and TRBJ2-5, with a possible D match to TRBD1 (5 bases). V was clipped by 5 bases and J by 3 bases, with 16 bases between them. The CDR3 totals 14 residues. CDR1 and CDR2 (germline): SQVTM, ANQGSEA. For the CDR3, the DNA is TGCAGCGTTTTTCGTTATGACAGAGAAGAGACCCAGTACTTC. Translated, it gives CSVFRYDREETQYF. Combining the CDR3 with reference TRBV29-1 and TRBJ2-5 gives the whole variable domain SAVISQKPSRDICQRGTSLTIQCQVDSQVTMMFWYRQQPGQSLTLIATANQGSEATYESGFVIDKFPISRPNLTFSTLTVSNMSPEDSSIYLCSVFRYDREETQYFGPGTRLLVL.

This chain joins TRBV7-8 and TRBJ2-5; 7 nucleotides align to TRBD1. This CDR3 comprises 15 residues. In germline, CDR1 is SGHVS, CDR2 FQNEAQ. J was trimmed by 3 bases and V by 3 bases; bases with no gene match: 7. In DNA form, the CDR3 reads TGTGCCAGCAGCTTTGAGGGACAGCGAAAAGAGACCCAGTACTTC. Encoded protein: CASSFEGQRKETQYF.

This chain connects TRBV20-1 to TRBJ2-4; 7 bases align to TRBD1. Trimming at V came to 0 bases and at J to 8 bases, leaving 10 bases not matched to a gene. The CDR3 contains 15 residues. Germline lookup yields CDR1 DFQATT and CDR2 SNEGSKA (reference sequence). The CDR3 nucleotides read TGCAGTGCTAGAGACGACAGGGTCGAGGCTGACATTCAGTACTTC. Protein product: CSARDDRVEADIQYF.

There are a few counts of this clonotype. The CDR3 sequence: CASIKPGTSGTDTQYF. In DNA, the CDR3 is TGTGCCAGCATCAAACCCGGGACTAGCGGGACAGATACGCAGTATTTT. The V call is TRBV6-8, the J call TRBJ2-3, with 12 bases lining up with TRBD2. Trimming at V came to 7 bases and at J to 3 bases, leaving 8 bases not matched to a gene. The germline gives CDR1 MNHGY, CDR2 SAAAGT. The length of the CDR3 is 16 residues.

The chain has TRBV29-1 and TRBJ2-1; TRBD2 might be the D (5 bases). Germline values: CDR1 SQVTM, CDR2 ANQGSEA. The CDR3 totals 12 residues. Trimming shortened V by 3 bases and J by 6 bases, and 9 bases separated the two germline ends. The CDR3 spells CSVEASRNEQFF. The CDR3 DNA reads as TGCAGCGTTGAGGCTAGCCGCAATGAGCAGTTCTTC.

The V call is TRBV20-1, the J call TRBJ1-2; no reliable D call. Germline CDR1 and CDR2: DFQATT and SNEGSKA (reference sequence). Trimming took off 2 bases at V and 4 bases at J, with 17 bases between the two ends. This CDR3 has 15 amino acids. CDR3 DNA sequence: TGCAGTGCTAGATCCCCCGCCCGCCGGGGCTATGGCTACACCTTC. Its translation is CSARSPARRGYGYTF.

This clonotype was observed a handful of times. This CDR3 reads CASKNWGTSTPNTEAFF. Here the CDR3 DNA reads TGTGCCAGCAAAAACTGGGGGACATCGACCCCGAACACTGAAGCTTTCTTT. This chain uses TRBV6-1 with TRBJ1-1, with D perhaps TRBD1 (6 bases). CDR1 is MNHNS, CDR2 SASEGT, per germline. Trimming left V 7 bases short and J 1 base short, with 22 bases between. CDR3 length: 17 residues.

This clonotype was counted between two and nine times. V and J are TRBV20-1 and TRBJ2-7, with TRBD1 matching 7 bases. The CDR3 runs to 13 residues. The V gene's germline CDR1 is DFQATT and CDR2 SNEGSKA (reference sequence). After removal of 4 bases from V and 3 bases from J, the junction contained 6 bases not matched to a gene. The CDR3 DNA reads as TGCAGTGCTAACGAGGGGGCGAGCTACGAGCAGTACTTC. Translated, it gives CSANEGASYEQYF.